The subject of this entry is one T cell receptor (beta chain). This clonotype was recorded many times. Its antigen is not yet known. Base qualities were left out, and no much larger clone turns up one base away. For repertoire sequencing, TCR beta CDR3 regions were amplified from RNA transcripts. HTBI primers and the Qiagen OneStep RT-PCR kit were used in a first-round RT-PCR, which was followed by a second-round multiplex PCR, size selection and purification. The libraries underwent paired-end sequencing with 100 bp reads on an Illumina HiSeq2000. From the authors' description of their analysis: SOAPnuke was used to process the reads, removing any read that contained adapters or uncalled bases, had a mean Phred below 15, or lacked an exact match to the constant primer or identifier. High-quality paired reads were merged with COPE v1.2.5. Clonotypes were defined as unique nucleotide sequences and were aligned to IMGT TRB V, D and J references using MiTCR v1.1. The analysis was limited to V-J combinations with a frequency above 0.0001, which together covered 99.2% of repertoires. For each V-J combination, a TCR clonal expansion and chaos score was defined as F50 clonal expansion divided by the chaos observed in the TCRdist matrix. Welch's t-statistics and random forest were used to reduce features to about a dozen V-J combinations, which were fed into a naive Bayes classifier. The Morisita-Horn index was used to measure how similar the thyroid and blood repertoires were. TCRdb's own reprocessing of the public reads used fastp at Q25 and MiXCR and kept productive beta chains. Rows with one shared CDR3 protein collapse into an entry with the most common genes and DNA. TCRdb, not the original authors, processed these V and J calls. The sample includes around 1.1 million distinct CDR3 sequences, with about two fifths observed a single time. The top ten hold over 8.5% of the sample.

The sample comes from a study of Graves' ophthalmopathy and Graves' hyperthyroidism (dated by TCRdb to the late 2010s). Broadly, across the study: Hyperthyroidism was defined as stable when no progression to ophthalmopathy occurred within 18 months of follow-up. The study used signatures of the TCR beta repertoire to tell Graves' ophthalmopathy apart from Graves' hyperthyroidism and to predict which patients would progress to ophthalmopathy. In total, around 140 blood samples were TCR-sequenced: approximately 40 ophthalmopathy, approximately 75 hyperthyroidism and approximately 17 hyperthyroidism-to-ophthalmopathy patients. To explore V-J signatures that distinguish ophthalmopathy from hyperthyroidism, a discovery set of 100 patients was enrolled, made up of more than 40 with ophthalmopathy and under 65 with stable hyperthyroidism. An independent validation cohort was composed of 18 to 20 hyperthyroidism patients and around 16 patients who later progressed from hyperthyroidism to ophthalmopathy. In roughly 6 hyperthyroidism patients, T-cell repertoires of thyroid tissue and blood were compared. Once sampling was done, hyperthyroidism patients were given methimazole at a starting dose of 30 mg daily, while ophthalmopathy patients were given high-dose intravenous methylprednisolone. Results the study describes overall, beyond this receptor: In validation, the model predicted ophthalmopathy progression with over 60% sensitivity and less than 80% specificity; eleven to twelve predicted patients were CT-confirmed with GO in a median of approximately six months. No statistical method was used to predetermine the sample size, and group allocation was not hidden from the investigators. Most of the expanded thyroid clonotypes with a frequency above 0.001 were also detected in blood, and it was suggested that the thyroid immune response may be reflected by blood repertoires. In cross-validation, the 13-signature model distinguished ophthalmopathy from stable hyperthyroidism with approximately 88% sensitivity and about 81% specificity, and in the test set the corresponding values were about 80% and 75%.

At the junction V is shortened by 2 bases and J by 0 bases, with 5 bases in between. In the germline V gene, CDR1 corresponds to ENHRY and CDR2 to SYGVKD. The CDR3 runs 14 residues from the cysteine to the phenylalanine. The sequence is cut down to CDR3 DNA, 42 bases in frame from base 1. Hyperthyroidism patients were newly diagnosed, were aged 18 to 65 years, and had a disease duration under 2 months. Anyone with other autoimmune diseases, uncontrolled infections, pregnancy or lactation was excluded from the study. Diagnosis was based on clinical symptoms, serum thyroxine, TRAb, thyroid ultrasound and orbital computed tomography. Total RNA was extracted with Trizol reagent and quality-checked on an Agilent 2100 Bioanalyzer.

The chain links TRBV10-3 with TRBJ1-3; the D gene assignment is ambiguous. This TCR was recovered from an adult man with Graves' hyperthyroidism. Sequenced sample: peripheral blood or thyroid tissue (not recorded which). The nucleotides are TGTGCCATCAGTGAGGTACCCTCTGGAAACACCATATATTTT. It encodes CAISEVPSGNTIYF.